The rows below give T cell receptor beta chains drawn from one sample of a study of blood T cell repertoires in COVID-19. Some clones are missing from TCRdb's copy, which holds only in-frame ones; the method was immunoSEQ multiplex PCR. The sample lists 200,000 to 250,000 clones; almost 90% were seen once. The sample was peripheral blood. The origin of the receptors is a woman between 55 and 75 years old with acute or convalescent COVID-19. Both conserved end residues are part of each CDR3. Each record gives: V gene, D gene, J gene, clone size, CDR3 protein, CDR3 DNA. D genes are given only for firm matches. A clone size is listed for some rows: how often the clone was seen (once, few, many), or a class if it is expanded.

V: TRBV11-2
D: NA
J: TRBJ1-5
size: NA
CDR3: CASSLVTGQQPQHF
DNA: TGTGCCAGCAGCTTAGTGACAGGTCAGCAGCCCCAGCATTTT

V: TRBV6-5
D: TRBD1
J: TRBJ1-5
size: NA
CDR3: CASRKGQGDQPQHF
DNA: TGTGCCAGCAGGAAGGGACAGGGGGATCAGCCCCAGCATTTT

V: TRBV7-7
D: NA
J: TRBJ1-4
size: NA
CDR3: CASSLGVSKGEKLFF
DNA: TGTGCTAGCAGCTTAGGGGTCTCAAAGGGGGAAAAACTGTTTTTT

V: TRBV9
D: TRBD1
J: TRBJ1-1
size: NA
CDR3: CASSRQGPEAFF
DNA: TGTGCCAGCAGCCGACAGGGGCCTGAAGCTTTCTTT

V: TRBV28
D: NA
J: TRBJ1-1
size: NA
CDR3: CASIGGTEAFF
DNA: TGTGCCAGCATCGGGGGCACTGAAGCTTTCTTT

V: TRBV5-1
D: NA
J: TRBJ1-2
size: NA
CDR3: CASSSGQGNGYTF
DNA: TGCGCCAGCAGCTCCGGCCAGGGCAATGGCTACACCTTC

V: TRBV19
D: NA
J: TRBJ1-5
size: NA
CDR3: CATSAGTTGNQPQHF
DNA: TGTGCCACAAGCGCCGGGACTACTGGCAATCAGCCCCAGCATTTT

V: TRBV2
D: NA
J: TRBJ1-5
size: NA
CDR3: CASSSARGSKPQHF
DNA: TGTGCCAGCAGCTCAGCTCGGGGGAGTAAGCCCCAGCATTTT

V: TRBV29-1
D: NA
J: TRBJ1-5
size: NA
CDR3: CSVGLVDNQPQHF
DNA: TGCAGCGTTGGACTGGTGGACAATCAGCCCCAGCATTTT

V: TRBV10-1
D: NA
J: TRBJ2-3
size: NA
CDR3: CASSDHSTSTDTQYF
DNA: TGCGCCAGCAGTGACCACTCGACTAGCACAGATACGCAGTATTTT

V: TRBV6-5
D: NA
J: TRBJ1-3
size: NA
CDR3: CASSSPRTENTIYF
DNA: TGTGCCAGCAGTTCCCCCAGGACAGAGAACACCATATATTTT

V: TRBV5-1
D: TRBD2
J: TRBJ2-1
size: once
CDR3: CASSLEPVPAGVGNEQFF
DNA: TGCGCCAGCAGCTTGGAACCTGTCCCAGCGGGAGTGGGCAATGAGCAGTTCTTC

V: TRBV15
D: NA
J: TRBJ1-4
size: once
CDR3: CATSRAFDRSNEKLFF
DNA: TGTGCCACCAGCAGAGCCTTCGACAGGAGTAATGAAAAACTGTTTTTT

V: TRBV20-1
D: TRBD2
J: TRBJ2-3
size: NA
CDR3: CSASWRGGTDTQYF
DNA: TGCAGTGCTAGTTGGCGGGGGGGCACAGATACGCAGTATTTT

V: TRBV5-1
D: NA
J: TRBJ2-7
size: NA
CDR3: CASSLNVATGLTQSYEQYF
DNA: TGCGCCAGCAGCTTGAACGTTGCGACAGGCTTAACCCAATCCTACGAGCAGTACTTC